Listed here are 30 T cell receptor beta chains from one sample, sequenced in a study of blood T cell repertoires in COVID-19. The data were produced by immunoSEQ multiplex PCR, yet TCRdb's version contains in-frame clones alone and is incomplete. This sample has under 100,000 clones, with roughly nine tenths found just once. Sequencing was carried out using peripheral blood. The receptor set was obtained from a male donor with acute or convalescent COVID-19.

The chain combines TRBV24-1 with TRBJ2-3, with 14 bases lining up with TRBD2. J was trimmed by 4 bases and V by 2 bases; bases with no gene match: 4. The V gene's germline CDR1 is KGHDR and CDR2 SFDVKD. The CDR3 sequence is 17 residues long. CDR3 DNA sequence: TGTGCCACCAGTGATTCGTGGACTAGCGGGGGGTCAGATACGCAGTATTTT. Translating it yields CATSDSWTSGGSDTQYF.

This clone was observed once. This chain uses TRBV2 with TRBJ1-2; possible D gene TRBD1, 5 bases. The ends were cut back, 9 bases at V and 6 bases at J, with 8 bases in the middle. Per the germline V gene, CDR1 is SNHLY and CDR2 is FYNNEI. This CDR3 spans 10 amino acids. CDR3 DNA: TGTGCCAGTGGAGGGGATGGCTACACCTTC. It specifies CASGGDGYTF.

The V gene is TRBV5-4, the J gene TRBJ1-4; D perhaps matches TRBD1 (5 bases). The germline V gene has CDR1 SGHNT and CDR2 YYREEE (reference sequence). Trimming removed 4 bases at V and 0 bases at J, with 7 bases between. The CDR3 runs 14 residues. The CDR3 DNA reads TGTGCCAGCAGCATGACAGCAACTAATGAAAAACTGTTTTTT. It is translated as CASSMTATNEKLFF.

This clone was seen only once. This chain joins TRBV28 and TRBJ1-6; D unresolved. Germline lookup yields CDR1 MDHEN and CDR2 SYDVKM. The V and J ends lost 8 bases and 6 bases respectively, with 14 bases between them. The CDR3 contains 14 residues. The CDR3 DNA reads TGTGCCAGCGCATTGCCGGGTTCTAATTCACCCCTCCACTTT. Encoded protein: CASALPGSNSPLHF. Full variable domain (outside the CDR3, taken from reference TRBV28 and TRBJ1-6): DVKVTQSSRYLVKRTGEKVFLECVQDMDHENMFWYRQDPGLGLRLIYFSYDVKMKEKGDIPEGYSVSREKKERFSLILESASTNQTSMYLCASALPGSNSPLHFGNGTRLTVT.

The rearrangement links TRBV14 to TRBJ1-4; D possibly corresponds to TRBD1 (6 bases). The CDR3 extends over 14 amino acids. Germline CDR1 and CDR2: SGHDN and FVKESK. Trimming shortened V by 3 bases and J by 7 bases, and 12 bases separated the two germline ends. The CDR3, as DNA: TGTGCCAGCAGCCAGGGGGCATGGAGTGAAAAACTGTTTTTT. Protein sequence: CASSQGAWSEKLFF.

The V gene is TRBV6-5, the J gene TRBJ1-2, with 8 bases aligning to TRBD1. Germline values: CDR1 MNHEY, CDR2 SVGAGI. V lost 6 bases and J lost 4; bases outside the gene matches: 10. The CDR3 contains 15 residues. The CDR3: CASSLTHRGAYGYTF. For the CDR3, the DNA is TGTGCCAGCAGCCTAACTCACAGGGGGGCCTATGGCTACACCTTC.

The CDR3 sequence: CASSRTEINSPLHF. CDR3 nucleotides: TGTGCCAGCAGCCGGACAGAAATAAATTCACCCCTCCACTTT. V is TRBV7-9 and J is TRBJ1-6; TRBD1 might be the D (6 bases). Trimming left V 5 bases short and J 7 bases short, with 12 bases between. Germline V gene lookup returns CDR1 SEHNR and CDR2 FQNEAQ (reference sequence). The length of the CDR3 is 14 residues.

The chain recombines TRBV28 with TRBJ2-1, with 14 bases that match TRBD2. Germline CDR1 and CDR2: MDHEN and SYDVKM. J lost 4 bases, V lost 6 bases, and 2 bases had no gene match. The CDR3 is made up of 15 amino acids. The CDR3 spells CASSRLAGGYNEQFF. CDR3 DNA sequence: TGTGCCAGCAGCCGACTAGCGGGGGGGTACAATGAGCAGTTCTTC.

This sequence joins TRBV24-1 and TRBJ1-3; D ambiguous. V lost 9 bases to trimming and J lost 1 base, with 9 bases between them. The CDR3 is 13 residues long. In germline, CDR1 is KGHDR, CDR2 SFDVKD. The CDR3 loop reads CATPGDSGNTIYF. The CDR3 DNA reads TGTGCCACCCCCGGGGATTCTGGAAACACCATATATTTT.

The chain combines TRBV7-2 with TRBJ2-7; TRBD1 matches at 7 bases. V shed 1 base and J 3 bases; nucleotides not matched to a gene: 6. CDR3 length: 15 residues. CDR1 and CDR2 from the germline V gene are SGHTA and FQGNSA. This chain's CDR3 is CASSLGVTGNYEQYF. The DNA for the CDR3 is TGTGCCAGCAGCTTAGGGGTGACAGGGAACTACGAGCAGTACTTC.

The chain recombines TRBV18 with TRBJ2-4, with 8 nucleotides matching TRBD1. The CDR3 runs to 16 residues. V lost 4 bases, J lost 6 bases, and 11 bases stayed unmatched. Germline values: CDR1 KGHSH, CDR2 LQKENI. The chain's CDR3 is CASSQQAPGGPNIQYF. As DNA, the CDR3 is TGTGCCAGCTCACAACAGGCCCCAGGGGGCCCAAACATTCAGTACTTC.

This chain uses TRBV6-2 or TRBV6-3 with TRBJ2-5; D is perhaps TRBD2 (6 bases). The CDR3 totals 15 residues. Trimming pared 2 bases from V and 2 bases from J, leaving 12 bases between. From germline, CDR1 is MNHEY and CDR2 SVGEGT. CDR3 in amino acids: CASSYTLGGQETQYF. In nucleotides, the CDR3 is TGTGCCAGCAGTTACACACTAGGAGGGCAAGAGACCCAGTACTTC.

The rearrangement joins TRBV7-8 to TRBJ2-1, with D perhaps matching TRBD2 (6 bases). Trimming removed 0 bases from V and 13 bases from J, with 19 bases in between. Germline V gene data show CDR1 as SGHVS and CDR2 as FQNEAQ. CDR3 size: 15 residues. CDR3 region: CASSLALLSSGLQFF. The CDR3 DNA follows: TGTGCCAGCAGCTTAGCGCTCCTTAGCAGCGGACTACAGTTCTTC.

To note about this clone: A read error may produce the germline difference seen at one junction end. The rearrangement links TRBV19 to TRBJ1-5; D perhaps matches TRBD1 (6 bases). The V gene's germline CDR1 is LNHDA and CDR2 SQIVND (reference sequence). The CDR3 is 17 residues long. The CDR3 nucleotides are TGTGCGAGTACCATCACACAGGGACCACCTAGCAATCAGCCCCAGCATTTT. This sequence encodes CASTITQGPPSNQPQHF. Variable domain in full (rest from reference TRBV19 and TRBJ1-5): DGGITQSPKYLFRKEGQNVTLSCEQNLNHDAMYWYRQDPGQGLRLIYYSQIVNDFQKGDIAEGYSVSREKKESFPLTVTSAQKNPTAFYLCASTITQGPPSNQPQHFGDGTRLSIL.

This sequence joins TRBV27 and TRBJ2-3, with TRBD2 as a possible D gene (5 bases). The CDR3 covers 15 residues. Trimming shortened V by 5 bases and J by 2 bases, and 14 bases separated the two germline ends. Germline CDR1 reads MNHEY; CDR2 reads SMNVEV (reference sequence). CDR3 coding DNA: TGTGCCAGCAGTCCTTCATGGACTGACACAGATACGCAGTATTTT. It is translated as CASSPSWTDTDTQYF.

V is TRBV5-4 and J is TRBJ2-4; 9 bases are shared with TRBD1. There are 13 residues in the CDR3. After removal of 4 bases from V and 5 bases from J, the junction contained 1 base not matched to a gene. Germline V gives CDR1 SGHNT, CDR2 YYREEE (reference sequence). CDR3 amino acids: CASSRDRENIQYF. DNA of the CDR3: TGTGCCAGCAGCCGGGACAGGGAAAACATTCAGTACTTC. Using reference TRBV5-4 and TRBJ2-4 for the parts outside the CDR3, the full variable domain is ETGVTQSPTHLIKTRGQQVTLRCSSQSGHNTVSWYQQALGQGPQFIFQYYREEENGRGNFPPRFSGLQFPNYSSELNVNALELDDSALYLCASSRDRENIQYFGAGTRLSVL.

The chain couples TRBV6-5 to TRBJ1-3; a possible D gene is TRBD1 (5 bases). CDR1 MNHEY and CDR2 SVGAGI come from the germline V gene. V was shortened by 2 bases and J by 2 bases, with 13 bases between the two germline ends. The CDR3 is 16 residues long. CDR3 amino acids: CASSYQDNAAGNTIYF. The CDR3, as DNA: TGTGCCAGCAGTTACCAGGACAACGCGGCTGGAAACACCATATATTTT.

The chain combines TRBV19 with TRBJ2-7; the match to TRBD2 covers 8 bases. From germline, CDR1 is LNHDA and CDR2 SQIVND (reference sequence). The CDR3 length is 15 residues. V trimming: 3 bases; J trimming: 0 bases; junction bases outside the gene matches: 4. This CDR3 reads CASSIGLAGSYEQYF. Here the CDR3 DNA reads TGTGCCAGTAGTATCGGCCTAGCGGGCTCCTACGAGCAGTACTTC. Full variable domain (outside the CDR3, taken from reference TRBV19 and TRBJ2-7): DGGITQSPKYLFRKEGQNVTLSCEQNLNHDAMYWYRQDPGQGLRLIYYSQIVNDFQKGDIAEGYSVSREKKESFPLTVTSAQKNPTAFYLCASSIGLAGSYEQYFGPGTRLTVT.

The CDR3 bases are TGTGCCAGCAGTGGACGGGATAGTTACACCGGGGAGCTGTTTTTT. The encoded protein is CASSGRDSYTGELFF. The rearrangement uses TRBV6-7 and TRBJ2-2; a weak D match, TRBD2 (5 bases). TRBV6-7 qualifies as an ORF whose function is uncertain. This CDR3 has 15 amino acids. The V end lost 5 bases, the J end lost 3 bases, and 13 bases lay between the germline ends.

This clone was observed once. The genes are TRBV5-6 and TRBJ2-3; 12 nucleotides align to TRBD2. The CDR3 spans 16 residues. Germline V lookup: CDR1 SGHDT, CDR2 YYEEEE. Trimming cost V 0 bases and J 3 bases; bases outside gene matches: 2. CDR3 sequence reads: CASSLVGLAGTDTQYF. CDR3 DNA: TGTGCCAGCAGCTTGGTCGGACTAGCGGGGACAGATACGCAGTATTTT.

The genes are TRBV7-8 and TRBJ2-1; D is possibly TRBD1 (6 bases). Trimming left V 2 bases short and J 7 bases short, with 15 bases between. The CDR3 is 15 amino acids. Germline assignment: CDR1 SGHVS and CDR2 FQNEAQ. This chain's CDR3 is CASSLRDTSLNEQFF. In nucleotides, the CDR3 is TGTGCCAGCAGCTTACGGGACACCTCTTTGAATGAGCAGTTCTTC.

The chain couples TRBV29-1 to TRBJ1-3; tentative D call: TRBD1 (5 bases). The germline V gene encodes CDR1 SQVTM and CDR2 ANQGSEA. V lost 3 bases to trimming and J lost 8 bases, with 11 bases between them. This CDR3 contains 12 residues. CDR3 protein: CSVEVPGDTIYF. The CDR3 DNA reads TGCAGCGTTGAGGTGCCGGGGGACACCATATATTTT.

This clone has just a few counts. The V call is TRBV6-5, the J call TRBJ1-1; D is ambiguous. The CDR3 covers 12 residues. The germline gives CDR1 MNHEY, CDR2 SVGAGI. Trimming removed 5 bases from V and 4 bases from J, with 8 bases in between. The DNA for the CDR3 is TGTGCCAGCAGTACCCCGGGCACTGAAGCTTTCTTT. This gives the protein CASSTPGTEAFF.

The genes are TRBV30 and TRBJ1-2; 9 bases match TRBD1. The ends lost 2 bases at V and 5 bases at J; junction bases unmatched: 9. This CDR3 spans 15 amino acids. Germline CDR1 reads GTSNPN; CDR2 reads SVGIG (reference sequence). The CDR3 sequence is CAWSPGTGRGYGYTF. The DNA for the CDR3 is TGTGCCTGGAGTCCCGGGACAGGGCGGGGGTATGGCTACACCTTC.

The chain recombines TRBV5-6 with TRBJ2-1, with TRBD2 matching over 11 bases. Losses at the gene ends were 4 bases for V and 7 bases for J; bases not matched to a gene: 7. In germline, CDR1 is SGHDT, CDR2 YYEEEE. The CDR3 is made up of 15 amino acids. CDR3 nucleotides: TGTGCCAGCAGCACTCTAGCGGGGGGTTGGAATGAGCAGTTCTTC. Its translation: CASSTLAGGWNEQFF. The variable domain in full, completed from reference TRBV5-6 and TRBJ2-1, reads DAGVTQSPTHLIKTRGQQVTLRCSPKSGHDTVSWYQQALGQGPQFIFQYYEEEERQRGNFPDRFSGHQFPNYSSELNVNALLLGDSALYLCASSTLAGGWNEQFFGPGTRLTVL.

The chain has TRBV20-1 and TRBJ1-2; D is unclear. The CDR3 extends over 11 amino acids. Germline CDR1 reads DFQATT; CDR2 reads SNEGSKA (reference sequence). V lost 6 bases and J lost 3, with 8 bases in between. CDR3 nucleotides: TGCAGTGCCCAGAACCACTATGGCTACACCTTC. Protein product: CSAQNHYGYTF.

The V call is TRBV7-8, the J call TRBJ1-6; tentative D call: TRBD1 (5 bases). CDR1 SGHVS and CDR2 FQNEAQ come from the germline V gene. The germline V and J ends were trimmed by 5 bases and 6 bases, with 11 bases remaining between them. There are 14 residues in the CDR3. As DNA, the CDR3 is TGTGCCAGCAGCGCCTACGGGGGTAATTCACCCCTCCACTTT. Translating gives CASSAYGGNSPLHF.

The CDR3 DNA reads TGTGCCAGCTCTGGACAGGGGGCCAGGCAGTATTTT. This codes for CASSGQGARQYF. The rearrangement uses TRBV18 and TRBJ2-3; 11 bases align to TRBD1. There are 12 residues in the CDR3. With 6 bases clipped from V and 11 bases from J, the junction kept 4 bases outside the gene matches. CDR1 is KGHSH, CDR2 LQKENI, per germline.

The V and J genes are TRBV11-3 and TRBJ2-6; TRBD2 is a possible D gene (6 bases). Germline CDR1 and CDR2: SGHNT and YENEEA. CDR3 length: 15 residues. The V end was cut by 5 bases, the J end by 2 bases, with 10 bases between. CDR3 loop: CASSHIAAGANVLTF. The CDR3, as DNA: TGTGCCAGCAGCCACATAGCGGCTGGGGCCAACGTCCTGACTTTC. Based on the CDR3 plus reference TRBV11-3 and TRBJ2-6, the full variable domain is EAGVVQSPRYKIIEKKQPVAFWCNPISGHNTLYWYLQNLGQGPELLIRYENEEAVDDSQLPKDRFSAERLKGVDSTLKIQPAELGDSAVYLCASSHIAAGANVLTFGAGSRLTVL.

This chain connects TRBV7-9 to TRBJ2-1, with 13 positions matching TRBD2. Germline lookup yields CDR1 SEHNR and CDR2 FQNEAQ (reference sequence). This CDR3 is 16 amino acids long. J was trimmed by 3 bases and V by 5 bases; bases with no gene match: 4. CDR3 residues: CASSTRTSGGYNEQFF. For the CDR3, the DNA is TGTGCCAGCAGCACCCGGACTAGCGGGGGCTACAATGAGCAGTTCTTC.